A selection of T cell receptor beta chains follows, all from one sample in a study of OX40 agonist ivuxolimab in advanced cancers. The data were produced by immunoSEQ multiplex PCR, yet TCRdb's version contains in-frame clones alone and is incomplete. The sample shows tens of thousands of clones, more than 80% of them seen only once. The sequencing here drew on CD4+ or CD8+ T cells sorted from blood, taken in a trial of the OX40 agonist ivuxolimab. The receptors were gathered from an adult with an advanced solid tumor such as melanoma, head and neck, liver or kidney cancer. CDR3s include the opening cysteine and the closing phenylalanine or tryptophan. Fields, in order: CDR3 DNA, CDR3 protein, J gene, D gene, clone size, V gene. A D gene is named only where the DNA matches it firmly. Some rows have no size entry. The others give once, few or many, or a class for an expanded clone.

TGTGCCAGCAGCCCGAGGGACAGGGGAGACGAGACCCAGTACTTC CASSPRDRGDETQYF TRBJ2-5 TRBD1 few TRBV28
TGTGCAAGTCGCTTAAGAGGGGCCGGGCAGTTCTTC CASRLRGAGQFF TRBJ2-1 NA NA TRBV12-2
TGTGCCAGCAGTTCGACTAGCGGGAGCTACGAGCAGTACTTC CASSSTSGSYEQYF TRBJ2-7 TRBD2 NA TRBV6-4
TGTGCCAGCTCACTAGTCCAGGGTCCGGATACGCAGTATTTT CASSLVQGPDTQYF TRBJ2-3 NA NA TRBV18
TGTGCCAGCAGGGAACTAGCGGGGAACACCGGGGAGCTGTTTTTT CASRELAGNTGELFF TRBJ2-2 TRBD2 NA TRBV2
TGTGCCAGCAGCCGTTCAGCCGGGGAGCTGTTTTTT CASSRSAGELFF TRBJ2-2 NA NA TRBV7-3
TGCGACCGACGGAGAGACTCCTACGAGCAGTACTTC CDRRRDSYEQYF TRBJ2-7 NA NA TRBV2
TGTGCAAGTCGCTTAGCCCGGTCTAGGTTGGGAGAGACCCAGTACTTC CASRLARSRLGETQYF TRBJ2-5 NA NA TRBV12-2
TGTGCCAGCAGCTTAAGGCAGGGGGGCACCGGGGAGCTGTTTTTT CASSLRQGGTGELFF TRBJ2-2 NA once TRBV7-3
TGTGCCAGCAGCTGGCAGGGATTAACTTGGGATGGCTACACCTTC CASSWQGLTWDGYTF TRBJ1-2 NA once TRBV5-6
TGTGCCAGCAGCTTAAGGGGGCCTGGGGCCAACGTCCTGACTTTC CASSLRGPGANVLTF TRBJ2-6 NA NA TRBV7-3
TGTGCCAGCAGCTCGACTATGACCGGGGAGCTGTTTTTT CASSSTMTGELFF TRBJ2-2 NA NA TRBV7-9
TGTGCCAGTAATTCGAGGGAGTGGTACAATGAGCAGTTCTTC CASNSREWYNEQFF TRBJ2-1 NA NA TRBV19
TGTGCCAGCAGTAGGGACAGGGGCGATGAGCAGTTCTTC CASSRDRGDEQFF TRBJ2-1 TRBD1 NA TRBV27
TGTGCCAGCAGCAGGACTTACTACGAGCAGTACTTC CASSRTYYEQYF TRBJ2-7 NA once TRBV28
TGCGCCAGCAGCCCCGGGGGGACAGGGGTAACTGAAGCTTTCTTT CASSPGGTGVTEAFF TRBJ1-1 TRBD1 once TRBV5-1
TGTGCCAGCAGTTTGGCAGGGGCTTACGGGGAGCTGTTTTTT CASSLAGAYGELFF TRBJ2-2 NA NA TRBV6-5
TGTGCCAGCAGCGCGCAGGGGGCTTTTTCTGAAGCTTTCTTT CASSAQGAFSEAFF TRBJ1-1 TRBD1 few TRBV2
TGTGCCAGTAAACCCAGACTAGCGGGAGGGCCCTCCTACAATGAGCAGTTCTTC CASKPRLAGGPSYNEQFF TRBJ2-1 TRBD2 NA TRBV19
TGTGCCAGCAGTTTAGGAGCGGGAGCCGTTGTGGGTAGAGGGGCCAACGTCCTGACTTTC CASSLGAGAVVGRGANVLTF TRBJ2-6 TRBD2 NA TRBV27
TGTGCCAGCAGCACTCGACAGTCCTTCTACGAGCAGTACTTC CASSTRQSFYEQYF TRBJ2-7 NA NA TRBV7-2
TGTGCCAGCAGGACAGGGGCCGGGGAGCTGTTTTTT CASRTGAGELFF TRBJ2-2 TRBD1 NA TRBV6-5
TGTGCCAGCAGCTTAGACGACGAGGTGTGGCGCGGCTACGAGCAGTACTTC CASSLDDEVWRGYEQYF TRBJ2-7 NA NA TRBV11-2
TGTGCCAGTAGTATAACGGGCGACCTCTCCTACGAGCAGTACTTC CASSITGDLSYEQYF TRBJ2-7 NA NA TRBV19
TGTGCCAGCAGTTTCTTGGCTAGTAGTCCCGGGGAGCTGTTTTTT CASSFLASSPGELFF TRBJ2-2 NA NA TRBV27
TGTGCCAGCAGTTACTCTTCGGGACAGTACGAGCAGTACTTC CASSYSSGQYEQYF TRBJ2-7 TRBD1 NA TRBV6-6
TGTGCCAGCAGCTCACCCTTGGGGGGGGAGACCCAGTACTTC CASSSPLGGETQYF TRBJ2-5 TRBD2 NA TRBV7-6
TGTGCCAGCAGTTGGGCAGGAAATTACGAGCAGTACTTC CASSWAGNYEQYF TRBJ2-7 NA NA TRBV6-5
TGTGCCAGCAGTAACCCGACAGGGGGTGATGGGGAGCTGTTTTTT CASSNPTGGDGELFF TRBJ2-2 TRBD1 NA TRBV25-1
TGTGCCAGCAGCTTAACGTGGCGCTCCGAGCAGTACTTC CASSLTWRSEQYF TRBJ2-7 NA NA TRBV7-3
TGCGCCAGCAGCACTACCGGGACTAGCGGTTACGAGCAGTACTTC CASSTTGTSGYEQYF TRBJ2-7 TRBD2 NA TRBV5-1
TGTGCCAGCAGTCTTGGAATGCTACACATACATCATAATTCACCCCTCCACTTT CASSLGMLHIHHNSPLHF TRBJ1-6 NA NA TRBV21-1
TGTGCCAGCAGCCTAAGCGGGTCCACAGATACGCAGTATTTT CASSLSGSTDTQYF TRBJ2-3 NA NA TRBV7-9
TGTGCCAGCTCACCACCCATAGCGGGAGCCTACGAGCAGTACTTC CASSPPIAGAYEQYF TRBJ2-7 TRBD2 NA TRBV18
TGTGCCAGTAGTATTTGGGGCCCTAGCGGTAACACCGGGGAGCTGTTTTTT CASSIWGPSGNTGELFF TRBJ2-2 TRBD2 NA TRBV19
TGTGCCAGCAGTTACGGGAAAGGTGTGGGCGAGCAGTACTTC CASSYGKGVGEQYF TRBJ2-7 NA NA TRBV6-5
TGTGCCAGTACGCCTGAACTAGCGAATTCCTACGAGCAGTACTTC CASTPELANSYEQYF TRBJ2-7 TRBD2 NA TRBV7-2
TGCGCCAGCAGCTTCTCCGGGACAGGGGGGCAAGAGACCCAGTACTTC CASSFSGTGGQETQYF TRBJ2-5 TRBD1 NA TRBV5-1